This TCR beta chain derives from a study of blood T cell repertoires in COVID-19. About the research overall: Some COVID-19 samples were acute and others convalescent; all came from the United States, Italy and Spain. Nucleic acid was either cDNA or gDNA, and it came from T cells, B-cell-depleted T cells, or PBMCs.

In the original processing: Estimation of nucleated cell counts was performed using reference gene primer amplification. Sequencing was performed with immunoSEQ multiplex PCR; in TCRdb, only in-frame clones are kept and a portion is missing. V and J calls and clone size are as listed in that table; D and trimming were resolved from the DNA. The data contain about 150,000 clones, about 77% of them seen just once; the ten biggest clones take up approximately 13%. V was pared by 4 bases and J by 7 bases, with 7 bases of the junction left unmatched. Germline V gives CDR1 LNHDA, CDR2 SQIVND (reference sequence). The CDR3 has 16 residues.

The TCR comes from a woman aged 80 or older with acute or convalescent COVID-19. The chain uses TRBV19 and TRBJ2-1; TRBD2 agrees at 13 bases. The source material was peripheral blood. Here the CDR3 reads CASSKGLAGAVNEQFF. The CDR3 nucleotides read TGTGCCAGTAGTAAAGGACTAGCGGGAGCGGTGAATGAGCAGTTCTTC.